This T cell receptor beta chain stems from a study of cytomegalovirus exposure and HLA in healthy donors. Primers included in the PCR were 60 Vbeta and 13 Jbeta primers. As processed by the authors: Some 10 million shared chains were among the roughly 80 million unique TCR beta chains that a later analysis counted. Assay used: immunoSEQ multiplex PCR; TCRdb lists only in-frame clones, some missing. That table is the source of V, J and clone size, and D and trimming were worked out from the DNA. Of under 200,000 clones detected, around three quarters appear once; the ten largest clones hold 0.69%. On this clone itself: Antigen unknown.

Germline CDR1 reads SGDLS; CDR2 reads YYNGEE. The CDR3 covers 16 residues. J was trimmed by 0 bases and V by 0 bases; bases with no gene match: 6. Notes on the study in general: Immune exposure information available was restricted to CMV serostatus. Rare TCR sequences dominated, though some public TCRs recurred in many donors.

The sequencing sample was made of PBMCs. V is TRBV9 and J is TRBJ2-7, with 7 bases fitting TRBD1. The TCR originated in a woman in her thirties or forties in good health and CMV-seronegative. In DNA, the CDR3 is TGTGCCAGCAGCGTAGATCAGGGGGTGAGCTCCTACGAGCAGTACTTC. Translation gives CASSVDQGVSSYEQYF.